These 8 T cell receptor beta chains were all obtained from the same sample, sequenced in a study of neurological immune-mediated disorders. TCRdb re-called the 5' RACE reads through MiXCR, storing one row per CDR3 protein. Of approximately 50,000 distinct CDR3 sequences listed, about a tenth are singletons. Sequencing input: PBMCs. The receptors stem from a man between 65 and 79 years old with HTLV-1-associated myelopathy (HAM/TSP).

There are many counts of this clonotype. The V call is TRBV20-1, the J call TRBJ1-5; D perhaps matches TRBD1 (6 bases). V lost 6 bases and J lost 4, with 10 bases in between. Germline CDR1 is DFQATT and CDR2 is SNEGSKA (reference sequence). CDR3 length: 12 amino acids. CDR3 sequence (DNA): TGCAGTGCAACAGGGAGAAATCAGCCCCAGCATTTT. Translated: CSATGRNQPQHF.

This clonotype was seen at least ten times. The chain links TRBV6-6 to TRBJ1-1; the D is unclear. In germline, CDR1 is MNHNY, CDR2 SVGAGI (reference sequence). This CDR3 is 13 amino acids long. V was trimmed by 4 bases and J by 9 bases, leaving 15 bases between them. The CDR3 spells CASSFRDGRKAFF. As DNA, the CDR3 is TGTGCCAGCAGTTTCCGAGACGGTCGAAAAGCTTTCTTT.

This clonotype was observed a few times. DNA for the CDR3: TGTGCCAGCAGTTTATCGTCCCTTGGGGTTCTAAGACCTAACAGCATGCCCGAGCAGTACTTC. Protein: CASSLSSLGVLRPNSMPEQYF. V gene TRBV28 combines with J gene TRBJ2-7; D gene ambiguous. The germline CDR1 and CDR2 sequences are MDHEN and SYDVKM. V lost 1 base to trimming and J lost 6 bases, with 34 bases between them. The CDR3 is 21 amino acids.

This clonotype was observed many times. The J gene is TRBJ2-7, the V gene TRBV4-2, with 10 bases aligning to TRBD2. Germline V gene lookup returns CDR1 LGHNA and CDR2 YNFKEQ. Trimming at V came to 0 bases and at J to 2 bases, leaving 1 base not matched to a gene. The CDR3 has 15 amino acids. The CDR3 coding sequence is TGTGCCAGCAGCCAAGAGAGCGGGAGGGCCTACGAGCAGTACTTC. This sequence encodes CASSQESGRAYEQYF.

This clonotype was found many times. The chain recombines TRBV10-3 with TRBJ1-5; 9 bases line up with TRBD1. Germline V gene sequence: CDR1 ENHRY, CDR2 SYGVKD. The CDR3 consists of 16 residues. Losses at the gene ends were 5 bases for V and 4 bases for J; bases not matched to a gene: 9. The CDR3 bases are TGTGCCATCAGTACTCTAAGGACAGGGGAGAATCAGCCCCAGCATTTT. This translates into CAISTLRTGENQPQHF.

This clonotype was detected ten times or more. The chain recombines TRBV2 with TRBJ2-1, with unresolved D. Germline CDR1 is SNHLY and CDR2 is FYNNEI. With 1 base removed from V and 8 bases from J, the gap between germline ends came to 9 bases. The CDR3 sequence is 13 residues long. This CDR3 is CASSEGLLDEQFF. The DNA of the CDR3 is TGTGCCAGCAGTGAAGGGCTACTGGATGAGCAGTTCTTC.

This clonotype occurred many times. The chain employs TRBV28 and TRBJ2-3, with 9 nucleotides matching TRBD2. From germline, CDR1 is MDHEN and CDR2 SYDVKM. V lost 6 bases and J lost 0; bases outside the gene matches: 4. CDR3 size: 15 residues. CDR3 bases: TGTGCCAGCAGACGGCGGGAGGGCAGCACAGATACGCAGTATTTT. This sequence encodes CASRRREGSTDTQYF.

As for this clonotype: Because the CDR3's place on the DNA is in doubt, the DNA is left out and the CDR3 is given as listed by TCRdb. CDR3 region: CASSFYICSAPGLAGVADTQYF. V is TRBV7-6 and J is TRBJ2-3; TRBD2, as called in the table, went unchecked against the DNA. CDR1 is SGHVS, CDR2 FNYEAQ, per germline. With termini counted, the CDR3 has 22 amino acids.